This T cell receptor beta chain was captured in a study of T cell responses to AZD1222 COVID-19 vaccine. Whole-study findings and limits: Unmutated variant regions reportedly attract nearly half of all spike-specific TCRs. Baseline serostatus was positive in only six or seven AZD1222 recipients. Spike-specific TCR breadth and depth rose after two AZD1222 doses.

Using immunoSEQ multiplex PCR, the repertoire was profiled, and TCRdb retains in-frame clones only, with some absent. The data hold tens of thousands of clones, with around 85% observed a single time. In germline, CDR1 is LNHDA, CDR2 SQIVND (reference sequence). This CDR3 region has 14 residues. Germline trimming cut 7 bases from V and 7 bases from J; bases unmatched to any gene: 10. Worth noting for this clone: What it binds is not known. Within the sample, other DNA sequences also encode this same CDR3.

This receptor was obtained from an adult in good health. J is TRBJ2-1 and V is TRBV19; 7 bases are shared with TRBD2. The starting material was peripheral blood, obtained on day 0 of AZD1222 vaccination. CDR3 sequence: CASKGEGGWNEQFF. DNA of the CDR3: TGTGCCAGTAAGGGAGAGGGAGGGTGGAATGAGCAGTTCTTC.